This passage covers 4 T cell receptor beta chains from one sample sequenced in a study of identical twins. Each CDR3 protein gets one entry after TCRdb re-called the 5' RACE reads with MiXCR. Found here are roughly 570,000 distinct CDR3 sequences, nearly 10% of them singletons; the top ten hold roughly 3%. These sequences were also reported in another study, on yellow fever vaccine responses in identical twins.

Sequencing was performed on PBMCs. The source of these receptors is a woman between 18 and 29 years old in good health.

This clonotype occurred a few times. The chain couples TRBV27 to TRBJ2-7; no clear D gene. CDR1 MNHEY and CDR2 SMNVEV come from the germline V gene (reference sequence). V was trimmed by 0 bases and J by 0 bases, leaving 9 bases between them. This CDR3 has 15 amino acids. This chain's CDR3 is CASSLSPASSYEQYF. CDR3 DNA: TGTGCCAGCAGTTTATCACCCGCAAGCTCCTACGAGCAGTACTTC.

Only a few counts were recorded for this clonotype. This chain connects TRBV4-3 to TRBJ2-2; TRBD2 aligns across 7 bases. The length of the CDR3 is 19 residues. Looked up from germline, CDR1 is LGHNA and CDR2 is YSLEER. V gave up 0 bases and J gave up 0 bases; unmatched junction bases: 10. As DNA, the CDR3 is TGCGCCAGCAGCCAAGACGTTTTTCGGGAGGCAGCGAACACCGGGGAGCTGTTTTTT. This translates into CASSQDVFREAANTGELFF.

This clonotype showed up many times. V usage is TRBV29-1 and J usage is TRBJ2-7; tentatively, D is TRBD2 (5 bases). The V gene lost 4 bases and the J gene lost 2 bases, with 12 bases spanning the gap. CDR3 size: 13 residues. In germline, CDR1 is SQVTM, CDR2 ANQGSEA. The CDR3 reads CSVGAGPTYEQYF. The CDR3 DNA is TGCAGCGTTGGGGCGGGCCCTACCTACGAGCAGTACTTC.

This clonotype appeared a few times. Here the CDR3 reads CAIRLAGEETQYF. The CDR3 region has the DNA TGTGCCATCAGACTAGCGGGGGAAGAGACCCAGTACTTC. V usage is TRBV10-3 and J usage is TRBJ2-5, with 11 bases fitting TRBD2. The CDR3 runs 13 residues. Germline V gives CDR1 ENHRY, CDR2 SYGVKD. V was pared by 6 bases and J by 3 bases, with 0 bases of the junction left unmatched.